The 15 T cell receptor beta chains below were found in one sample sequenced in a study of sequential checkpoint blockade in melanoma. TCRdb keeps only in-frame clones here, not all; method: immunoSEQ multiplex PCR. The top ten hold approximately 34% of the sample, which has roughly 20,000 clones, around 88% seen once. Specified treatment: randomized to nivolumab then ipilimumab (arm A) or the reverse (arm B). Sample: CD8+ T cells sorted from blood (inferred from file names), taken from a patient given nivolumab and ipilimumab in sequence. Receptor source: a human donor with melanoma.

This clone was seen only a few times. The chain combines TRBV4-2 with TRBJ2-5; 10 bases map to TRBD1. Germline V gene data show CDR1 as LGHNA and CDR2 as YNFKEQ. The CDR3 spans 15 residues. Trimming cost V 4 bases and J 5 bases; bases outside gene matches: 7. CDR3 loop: CASSPGQGDVETQYF. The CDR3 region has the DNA TGTGCCAGCAGCCCCGGACAGGGGGACGTGGAGACCCAGTACTTC.

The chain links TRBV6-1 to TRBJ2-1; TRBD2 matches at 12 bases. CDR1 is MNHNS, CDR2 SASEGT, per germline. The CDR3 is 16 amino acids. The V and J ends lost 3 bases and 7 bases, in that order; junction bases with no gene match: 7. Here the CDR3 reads CASSELAGGPGNEQFF. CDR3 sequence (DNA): TGTGCCAGCAGTGAGCTAGCGGGAGGGCCGGGGAATGAGCAGTTCTTC.

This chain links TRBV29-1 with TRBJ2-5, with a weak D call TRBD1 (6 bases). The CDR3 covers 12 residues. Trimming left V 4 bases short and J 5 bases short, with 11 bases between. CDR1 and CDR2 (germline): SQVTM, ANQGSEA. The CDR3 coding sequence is TGCAGCGTTGCAGGGGATGCGGAGACCCAGTACTTC. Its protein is CSVAGDAETQYF. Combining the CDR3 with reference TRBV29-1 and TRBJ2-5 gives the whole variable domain SAVISQKPSRDICQRGTSLTIQCQVDSQVTMMFWYRQQPGQSLTLIATANQGSEATYESGFVIDKFPISRPNLTFSTLTVSNMSPEDSSIYLCSVAGDAETQYFGPGTRLLVL.

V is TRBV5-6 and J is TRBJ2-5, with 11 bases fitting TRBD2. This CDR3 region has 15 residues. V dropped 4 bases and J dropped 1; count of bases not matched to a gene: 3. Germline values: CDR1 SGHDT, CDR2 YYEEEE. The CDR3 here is CASSPSGRPQETQYF. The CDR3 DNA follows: TGTGCCAGCAGCCCTAGCGGGAGGCCCCAAGAGACCCAGTACTTC.

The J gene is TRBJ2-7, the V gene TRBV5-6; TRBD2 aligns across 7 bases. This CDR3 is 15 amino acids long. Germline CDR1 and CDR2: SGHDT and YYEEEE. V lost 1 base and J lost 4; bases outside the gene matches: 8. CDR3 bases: TGTGCCAGCAGCTTGTGGGGGGGTGTTGCGTACGAGCAGTACTTC. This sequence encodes CASSLWGGVAYEQYF.

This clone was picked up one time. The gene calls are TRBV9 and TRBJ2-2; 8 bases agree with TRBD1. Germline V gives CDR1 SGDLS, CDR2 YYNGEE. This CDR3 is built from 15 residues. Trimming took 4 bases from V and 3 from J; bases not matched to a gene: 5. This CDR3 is CASSTRTGHTGELFF. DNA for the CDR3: TGTGCCAGCAGCACCCGGACAGGGCACACCGGGGAGCTGTTTTTT. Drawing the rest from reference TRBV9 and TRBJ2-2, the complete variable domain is DSGVTQTPKHLITATGQRVTLRCSPRSGDLSVYWYQQSLDQGLQFLIQYYNGEERAKGNILERFSAQQFPDLHSELNLSSLELGDSALYFCASSTRTGHTGELFFGEGSRLTVL.

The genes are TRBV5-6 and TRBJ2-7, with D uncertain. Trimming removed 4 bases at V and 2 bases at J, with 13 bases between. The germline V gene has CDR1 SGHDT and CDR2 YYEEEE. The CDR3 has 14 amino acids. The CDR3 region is CASSPGLGPYEQYF. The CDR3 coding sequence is TGTGCCAGCAGCCCTGGCCTGGGCCCCTACGAGCAGTACTTC.

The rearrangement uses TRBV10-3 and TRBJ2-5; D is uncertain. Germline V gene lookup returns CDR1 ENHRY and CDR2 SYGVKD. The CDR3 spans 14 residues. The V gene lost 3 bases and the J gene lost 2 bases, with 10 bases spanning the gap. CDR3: CAISDITQQETQYF. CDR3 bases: TGTGCCATCAGTGACATTACCCAGCAAGAGACCCAGTACTTC.

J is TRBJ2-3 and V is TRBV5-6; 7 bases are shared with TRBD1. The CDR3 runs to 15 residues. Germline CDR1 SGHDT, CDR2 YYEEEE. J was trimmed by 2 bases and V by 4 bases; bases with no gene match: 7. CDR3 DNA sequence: TGTGCCAGCAGCCAACTACAGGGGTTCACAGATACGCAGTATTTT. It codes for CASSQLQGFTDTQYF.

The CDR3 sequence is CAISGDRLLPEAFF. The CDR3 nucleotides are TGTGCCATCAGTGGGGACAGGCTGCTCCCTGAAGCTTTCTTT. The rearrangement joins TRBV10-3 to TRBJ1-1; 8 bases are shared with TRBD1. The germline CDR1 and CDR2 sequences are ENHRY and SYGVKD. V dropped 4 bases and J dropped 6; count of bases not matched to a gene: 7. This CDR3 has 14 residues.

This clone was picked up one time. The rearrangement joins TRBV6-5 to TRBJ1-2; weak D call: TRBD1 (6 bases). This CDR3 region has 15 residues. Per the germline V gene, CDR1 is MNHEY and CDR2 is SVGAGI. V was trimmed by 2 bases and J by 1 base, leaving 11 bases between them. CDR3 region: CASSYLQGFNYGYTF. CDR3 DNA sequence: TGTGCCAGCAGTTACCTACAGGGTTTTAACTATGGCTACACCTTC.

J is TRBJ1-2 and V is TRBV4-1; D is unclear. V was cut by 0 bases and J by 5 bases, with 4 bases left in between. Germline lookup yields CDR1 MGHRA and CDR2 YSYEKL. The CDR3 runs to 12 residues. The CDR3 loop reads CASSQDRYGYTF. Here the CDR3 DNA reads TGCGCCAGCAGCCAAGACAGATATGGCTACACCTTC.

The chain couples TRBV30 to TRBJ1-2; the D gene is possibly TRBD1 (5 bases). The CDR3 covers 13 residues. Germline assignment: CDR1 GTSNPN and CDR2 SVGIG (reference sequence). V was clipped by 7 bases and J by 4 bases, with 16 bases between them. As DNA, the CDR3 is TGTGCCTCCCTCGGGGGGATGGGCTATGGCTACACCTTC. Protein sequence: CASLGGMGYGYTF.

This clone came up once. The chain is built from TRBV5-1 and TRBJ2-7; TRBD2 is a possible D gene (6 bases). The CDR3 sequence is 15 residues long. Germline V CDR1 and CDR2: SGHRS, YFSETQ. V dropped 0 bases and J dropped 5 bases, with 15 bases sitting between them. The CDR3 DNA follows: TGCGCCAGCAGCTTGGAGGGAGCAGGCGGGGACGAGCAGTACTTC. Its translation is CASSLEGAGGDEQYF.

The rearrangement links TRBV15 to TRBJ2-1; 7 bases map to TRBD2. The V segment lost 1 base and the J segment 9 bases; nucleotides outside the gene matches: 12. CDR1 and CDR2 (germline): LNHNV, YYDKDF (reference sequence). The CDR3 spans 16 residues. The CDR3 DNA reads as TGTGCCACCAGCAGAGGAGGAATACTAGCGTGGACTGAGCAGTTCTTC. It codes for CATSRGGILAWTEQFF.